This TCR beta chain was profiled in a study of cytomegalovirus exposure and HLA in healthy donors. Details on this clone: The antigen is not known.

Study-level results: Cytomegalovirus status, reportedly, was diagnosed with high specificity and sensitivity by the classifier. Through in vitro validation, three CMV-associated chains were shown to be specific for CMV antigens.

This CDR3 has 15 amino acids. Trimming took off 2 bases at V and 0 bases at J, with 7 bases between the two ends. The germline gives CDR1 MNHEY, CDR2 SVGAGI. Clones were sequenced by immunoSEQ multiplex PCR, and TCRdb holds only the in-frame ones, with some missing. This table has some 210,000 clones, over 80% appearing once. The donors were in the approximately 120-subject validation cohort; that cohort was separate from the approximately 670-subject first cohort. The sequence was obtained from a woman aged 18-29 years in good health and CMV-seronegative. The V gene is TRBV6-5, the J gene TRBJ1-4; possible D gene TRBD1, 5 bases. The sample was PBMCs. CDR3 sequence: CASSYGGATNEKLFF. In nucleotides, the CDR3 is TGTGCCAGCAGTTACGGGGGTGCAACTAATGAAAAACTGTTTTTT.